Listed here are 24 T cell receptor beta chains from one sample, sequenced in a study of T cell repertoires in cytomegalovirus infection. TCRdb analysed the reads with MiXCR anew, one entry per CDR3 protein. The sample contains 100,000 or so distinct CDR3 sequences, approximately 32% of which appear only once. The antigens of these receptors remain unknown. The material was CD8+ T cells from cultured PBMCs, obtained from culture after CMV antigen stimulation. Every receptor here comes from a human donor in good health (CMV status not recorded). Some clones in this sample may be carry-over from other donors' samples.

The CDR3 DNA sequence: TGTGCCAGCAGTCCGCTAGGGGCGTACGAGCAGTACTTC. Translation gives CASSPLGAYEQYF. The chain has TRBV27 and TRBJ2-7; D possibly corresponds to TRBD1 (5 bases). This CDR3 region has 13 residues. Trimming shortened V by 5 bases and J by 4 bases, and 12 bases separated the two germline ends. CDR1 is MNHEY and CDR2 is SMNVEV in the germline V gene (reference sequence).

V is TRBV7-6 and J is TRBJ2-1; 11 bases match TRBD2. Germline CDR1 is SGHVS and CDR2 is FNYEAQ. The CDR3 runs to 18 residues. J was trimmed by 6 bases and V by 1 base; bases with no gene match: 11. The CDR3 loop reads CASSLVEGVAGGPNEQFF. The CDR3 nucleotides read TGTGCCAGCAGCTTAGTGGAGGGGGTAGCGGGGGGGCCCAATGAGCAGTTCTTC.

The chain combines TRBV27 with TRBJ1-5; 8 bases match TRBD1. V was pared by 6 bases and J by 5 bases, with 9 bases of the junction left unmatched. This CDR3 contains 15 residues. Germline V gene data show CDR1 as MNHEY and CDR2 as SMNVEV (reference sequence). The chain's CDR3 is CASSNGQGGYQPQHF. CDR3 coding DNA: TGTGCCAGCAGCAATGGACAGGGTGGGTATCAGCCCCAGCATTTT.

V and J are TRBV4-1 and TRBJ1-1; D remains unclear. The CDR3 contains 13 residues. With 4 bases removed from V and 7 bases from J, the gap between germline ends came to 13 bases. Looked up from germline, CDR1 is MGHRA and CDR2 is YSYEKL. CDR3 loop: CASSPYVGSEAFF. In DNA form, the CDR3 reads TGCGCCAGCAGCCCTTACGTCGGCAGTGAAGCTTTCTTT.

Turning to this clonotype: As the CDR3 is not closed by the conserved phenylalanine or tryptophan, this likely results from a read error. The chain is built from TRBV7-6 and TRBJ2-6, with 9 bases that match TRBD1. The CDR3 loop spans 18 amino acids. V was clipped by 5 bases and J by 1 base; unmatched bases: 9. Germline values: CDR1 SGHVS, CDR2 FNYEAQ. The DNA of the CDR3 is TGTGCCAGCAGCCCGGCGGGACAGGGTTTTTCTGGGGCCAACGTCCTGACTTAC. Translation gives CASSPAGQGFSGANVLTY.

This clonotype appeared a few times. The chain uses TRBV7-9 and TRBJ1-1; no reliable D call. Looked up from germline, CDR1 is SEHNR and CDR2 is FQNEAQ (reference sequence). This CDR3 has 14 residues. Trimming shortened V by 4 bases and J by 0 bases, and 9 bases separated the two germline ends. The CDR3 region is CASSSGPLNTEAFF. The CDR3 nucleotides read TGTGCCAGCAGCTCCGGGCCCCTGAACACTGAAGCTTTCTTT.

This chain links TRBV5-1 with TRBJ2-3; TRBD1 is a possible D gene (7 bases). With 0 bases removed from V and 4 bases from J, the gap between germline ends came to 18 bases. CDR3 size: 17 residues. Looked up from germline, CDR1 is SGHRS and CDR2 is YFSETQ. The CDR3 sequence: CASSLDSAGGGADTQYF. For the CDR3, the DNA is TGCGCCAGCAGCTTGGACTCTGCAGGGGGAGGAGCAGATACGCAGTATTTT.

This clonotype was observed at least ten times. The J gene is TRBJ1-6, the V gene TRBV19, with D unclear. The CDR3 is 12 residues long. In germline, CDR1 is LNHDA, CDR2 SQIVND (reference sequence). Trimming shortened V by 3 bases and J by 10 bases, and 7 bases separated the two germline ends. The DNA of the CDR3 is TGTGCCAGTAGTATCGTTGGGTCACCCCTCCACTTT. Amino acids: CASSIVGSPLHF.

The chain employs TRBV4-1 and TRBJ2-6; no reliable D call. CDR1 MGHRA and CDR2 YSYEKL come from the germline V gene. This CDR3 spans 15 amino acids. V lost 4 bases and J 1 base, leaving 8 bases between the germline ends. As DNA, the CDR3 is TGCGCCAGCAGCCCGGAACGGTCTGGGGCCAACGTCCTGACTTTC. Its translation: CASSPERSGANVLTF.

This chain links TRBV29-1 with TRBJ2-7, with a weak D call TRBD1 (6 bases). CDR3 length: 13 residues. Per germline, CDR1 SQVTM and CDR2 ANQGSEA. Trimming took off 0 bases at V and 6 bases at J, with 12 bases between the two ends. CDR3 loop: CSVEDPRTAEQYF. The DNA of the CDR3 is TGCAGCGTTGAAGATCCCCGGACAGCCGAGCAGTACTTC.

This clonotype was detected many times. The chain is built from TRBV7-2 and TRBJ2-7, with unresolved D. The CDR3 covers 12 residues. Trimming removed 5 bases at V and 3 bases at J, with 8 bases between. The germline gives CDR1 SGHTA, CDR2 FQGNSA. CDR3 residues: CASSPNSYEQYF. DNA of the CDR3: TGTGCCAGCAGCCCAAACAGCTACGAGCAGTACTTC.

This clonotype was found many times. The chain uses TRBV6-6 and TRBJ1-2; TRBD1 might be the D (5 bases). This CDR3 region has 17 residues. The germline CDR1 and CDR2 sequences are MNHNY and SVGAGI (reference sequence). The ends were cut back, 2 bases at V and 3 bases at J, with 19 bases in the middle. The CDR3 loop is CASSYEGRFLSDYGYTF. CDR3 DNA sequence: TGTGCCAGCAGTTACGAGGGGCGATTCCTTTCAGACTATGGCTACACCTTC.

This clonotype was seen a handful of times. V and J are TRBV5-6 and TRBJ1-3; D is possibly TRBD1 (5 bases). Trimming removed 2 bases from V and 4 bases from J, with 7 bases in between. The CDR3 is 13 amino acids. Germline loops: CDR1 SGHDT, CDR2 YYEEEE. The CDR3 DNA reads TGTGCCAGCAGCTTTTGGGGCGGAAACACCATATATTTT. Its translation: CASSFWGGNTIYF.

CDR3 in amino acids: CASSKTRDREAFF. CDR3 coding DNA: TGTGCCAGCAGTAAGACCCGGGACAGGGAAGCTTTCTTT. The chain joins TRBV2 to TRBJ1-1, with 8 nucleotides matching TRBD1. The V segment lost 5 bases and the J segment 8 bases; nucleotides outside the gene matches: 7. CDR1 SNHLY and CDR2 FYNNEI come from the germline V gene. The CDR3 is 13 residues long.

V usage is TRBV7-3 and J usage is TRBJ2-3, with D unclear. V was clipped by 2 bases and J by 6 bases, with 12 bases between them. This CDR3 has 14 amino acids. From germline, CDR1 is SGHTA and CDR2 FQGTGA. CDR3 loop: CASSLGSSGDTQYF. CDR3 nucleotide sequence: TGTGCCAGCAGCTTAGGCTCCTCCGGGGATACGCAGTATTTT.

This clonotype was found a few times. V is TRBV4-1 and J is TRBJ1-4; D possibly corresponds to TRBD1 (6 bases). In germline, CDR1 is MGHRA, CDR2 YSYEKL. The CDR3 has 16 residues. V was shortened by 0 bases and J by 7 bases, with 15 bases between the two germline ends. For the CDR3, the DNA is TGCGCCAGCAGCCAAGACGTGGGGACAATAACTGAAAAACTGTTTTTT. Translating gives CASSQDVGTITEKLFF.

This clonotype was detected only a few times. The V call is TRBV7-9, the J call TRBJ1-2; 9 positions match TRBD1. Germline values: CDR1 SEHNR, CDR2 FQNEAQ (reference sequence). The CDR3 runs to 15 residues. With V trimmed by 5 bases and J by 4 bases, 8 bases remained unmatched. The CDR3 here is CASSTPTGGSYGYTF. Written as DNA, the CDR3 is TGTGCCAGCAGCACACCGACAGGGGGTTCCTATGGCTACACCTTC.

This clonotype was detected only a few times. The CDR3 here is CASSYEETQYF. CDR3 nucleotides: TGTGCCAGCAGTTATGAAGAGACCCAGTACTTC. The genes are TRBV6-2 or TRBV6-3 and TRBJ2-5; D not certain. CDR3 size: 11 residues. V was trimmed by 3 bases and J by 3 bases, leaving 2 bases between them. Germline V gene lookup returns CDR1 MNHEY and CDR2 SVGEGT.

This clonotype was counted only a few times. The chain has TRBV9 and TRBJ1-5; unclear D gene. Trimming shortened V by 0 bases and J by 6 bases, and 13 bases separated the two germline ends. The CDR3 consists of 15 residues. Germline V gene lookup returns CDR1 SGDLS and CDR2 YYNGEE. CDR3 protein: CASSVDGSGGQPQHF. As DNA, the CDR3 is TGTGCCAGCAGCGTAGACGGATCAGGTGGTCAGCCCCAGCATTTT.

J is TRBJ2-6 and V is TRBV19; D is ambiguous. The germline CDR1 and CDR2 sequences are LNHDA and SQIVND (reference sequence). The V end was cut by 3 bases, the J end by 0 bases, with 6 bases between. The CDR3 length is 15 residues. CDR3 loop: CASSIWTSGANVLTF. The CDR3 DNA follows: TGTGCCAGTAGTATCTGGACCTCTGGGGCCAACGTCCTGACTTTC.

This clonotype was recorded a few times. CDR3 sequence: CASFRDRVHEQYF. The CDR3 nucleotides read TGTGCCAGCTTCCGGGACAGGGTCCACGAGCAGTACTTC. V gene TRBV5-8 combines with J gene TRBJ2-7; 9 bases are shared with TRBD1. CDR3 length equals 13 residues. Germline V lookup: CDR1 SGHTS, CDR2 YDEGEE. The ends lost 7 bases at V and 5 bases at J; junction bases unmatched: 7.

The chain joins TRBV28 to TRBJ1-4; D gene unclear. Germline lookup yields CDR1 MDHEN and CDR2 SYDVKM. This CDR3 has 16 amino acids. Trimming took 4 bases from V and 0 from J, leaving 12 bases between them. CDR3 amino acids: CASSWIMEATNEKLFF. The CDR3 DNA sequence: TGTGCCAGCAGTTGGATCATGGAGGCAACTAATGAAAAACTGTTTTTT.

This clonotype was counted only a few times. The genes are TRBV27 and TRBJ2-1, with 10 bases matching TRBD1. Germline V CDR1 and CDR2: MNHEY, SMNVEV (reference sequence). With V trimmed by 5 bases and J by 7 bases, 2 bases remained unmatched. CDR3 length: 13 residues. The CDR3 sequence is CASSLDRGNEQFF. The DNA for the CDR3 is TGTGCCAGCAGTCTGGACAGGGGGAATGAGCAGTTCTTC.

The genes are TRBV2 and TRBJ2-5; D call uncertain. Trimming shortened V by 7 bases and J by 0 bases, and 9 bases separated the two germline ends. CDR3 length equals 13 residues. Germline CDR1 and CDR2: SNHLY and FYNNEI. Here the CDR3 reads CASKDGNQETQYF. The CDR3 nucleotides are TGTGCCAGCAAGGACGGAAACCAAGAGACCCAGTACTTC.